The 14 T cell receptor beta chains given below trace back to one sample, sequenced in a study of CD8 T cells in Susac syndrome (dated by TCRdb to about 2019). The library was produced with the immunoSEQ multiplex PCR assay. RNA was extracted with the RNeasy kit and about 0.5 to 1 ug was reverse transcribed using random hexamers. TCRdb applied fastp at Q25 and MiXCR to the public reads, then kept only in-frame beta chains. Merged by CDR3 protein, the rows form single entries marked with the most common genes and DNA. This sample lists 190,000 or so distinct CDR3 sequences; roughly 95% were detected once. About 0.087% of the sample belongs to the ten largest clones. The sample comprised CD4+ T cells from PBMCs. Receptors originate from a human donor with multiple sclerosis.

The chain employs TRBV30 and TRBJ2-3; D is unclear. Trimming cost V 4 bases and J 1 base, with 18 bases left between them. The germline V gene encodes CDR1 GTSNPN and CDR2 SVGIG (reference sequence). The CDR3 has 16 amino acids. The CDR3 DNA is TGTGCCTGGAACCGGCTACTGGGCCCGGGCACAGATACGCAGTATTTT. It encodes CAWNRLLGPGTDTQYF.

The V and J genes are TRBV7-2 and TRBJ2-5; the D call may be TRBD1 or TRBD2 (6 bases each). CDR3 length: 14 amino acids. V was pared by 5 bases and J by 5 bases, with 15 bases between. The germline V gene encodes CDR1 SGHTA and CDR2 FQGNSA. The CDR3 region has the DNA TGTGCCAGCAGCCCGCCCCGGGGGCGGGAGACCCAGTACTTC. It is translated as CASSPPRGRETQYF.

The CDR3 DNA follows: TGTGCCAGCAGCCGCCTTCCGGGACGGCGGGACTACGAGCAGTACTTC. Translated, it gives CASSRLPGRRDYEQYF. This chain uses TRBV3-1 with TRBJ2-7; possibly TRBD2 for D (6 bases). The CDR3 has 16 amino acids. Germline CDR1 reads LGHDT; CDR2 reads YNNKEL (reference sequence). Trimming pared 4 bases from V and 3 bases from J, leaving 19 bases between.

The sample holds one count of this clonotype. For the CDR3, the DNA is TGTGCCAGCAGCTCACCAGGGACAGGGGCTACAGATACGCAGTATTTT. This sequence encodes CASSSPGTGATDTQYF. This chain links TRBV11-2 with TRBJ2-3; 10 positions agree with TRBD1. V shed 4 bases and J 3 bases; nucleotides not matched to a gene: 7. The CDR3 has 16 amino acids. CDR1 is SGHAT, CDR2 FQNNGV, per germline.

The chain joins TRBV15 to TRBJ2-3, with 8 positions matching TRBD1. Germline CDR1 reads LNHNV; CDR2 reads YYDKDF (reference sequence). The CDR3 sequence is 17 residues long. The J segment lost 4 bases and the V segment lost 1 base, leaving 10 bases of the junction unmatched. Written as DNA, the CDR3 is TGTGCCACCAGCAGAGGAACGACAGGGGTTGGGGCAGATACGCAGTATTTT. This sequence encodes CATSRGTTGVGADTQYF.

This clonotype has just a few counts. The V call is TRBV9, the J call TRBJ2-1; D call uncertain. The germline V gene has CDR1 SGDLS and CDR2 YYNGEE. V dropped 0 bases and J dropped 0 bases, with 7 bases sitting between them. The CDR3 runs to 15 residues. The CDR3 DNA is TGTGCCAGCAGCGTAGTTCCGAGCTCCTACAATGAGCAGTTCTTC. It codes for CASSVVPSSYNEQFF.

This clonotype showed up just once. The chain combines TRBV9 with TRBJ2-7; tentative D call: TRBD2 (6 bases). Germline V gene data show CDR1 as SGDLS and CDR2 as YYNGEE. There are 13 residues in the CDR3. V dropped 4 bases and J dropped 7 bases, with 15 bases sitting between them. CDR3 residues: CASSWDAGGEQYF. The CDR3 DNA reads as TGTGCCAGCAGCTGGGACGCTGGAGGGGAGCAGTACTTC.

This clonotype was observed once. J is TRBJ2-1 and V is TRBV20-1; D remains unclear. CDR3 length: 11 amino acids. Trimming removed 5 bases from V and 9 bases from J, with 11 bases in between. CDR1 DFQATT and CDR2 SNEGSKA come from the germline V gene (reference sequence). The DNA for the CDR3 is TGCAGTGCTCGGAGTAGAGGTGAGCAGTTCTTC. Translation: CSARSRGEQFF.

This chain's CDR3 is CASSNPGLAESYEQYF. The CDR3 DNA is TGCGCCAGCAGCAACCCTGGACTAGCGGAGTCCTACGAGCAGTACTTC. The rearrangement joins TRBV4-1 to TRBJ2-7; 10 nucleotides line up with TRBD2. V gave up 5 bases and J gave up 1 base; unmatched junction bases: 8. The CDR3 runs to 16 residues. Per germline, CDR1 MGHRA and CDR2 YSYEKL.

The chain has TRBV30 and TRBJ2-4; D remains unclear. In germline, CDR1 is GTSNPN, CDR2 SVGIG (reference sequence). V was cut by 2 bases and J by 13 bases, with 21 bases left in between. The CDR3 is 14 residues long. The CDR3 loop reads CAWSPISGLPGQYF. The CDR3 DNA follows: TGTGCCTGGAGTCCGATTAGTGGGCTCCCGGGCCAGTACTTC.

The chain couples TRBV20-1 to TRBJ2-3; the D gene is possibly TRBD2 (6 bases). The CDR3 runs 13 residues. Trimming removed 6 bases from V and 0 bases from J, with 10 bases in between. Germline CDR1 is DFQATT and CDR2 is SNEGSKA (reference sequence). The CDR3: CSAGGASTDTQYF. CDR3 coding DNA: TGCAGTGCGGGGGGAGCTAGCACAGATACGCAGTATTTT.

The rearrangement joins TRBV5-4 to TRBJ2-1; D might be TRBD1 (6 bases). The germline V gene has CDR1 SGHNT and CDR2 YYREEE (reference sequence). This CDR3 has 17 amino acids. The V and J ends lost 4 bases and 3 bases respectively, with 20 bases between them. CDR3 protein: CASSQDSATNFYNEQFF. Here the CDR3 DNA reads TGTGCCAGCAGCCAGGACAGTGCCACAAATTTCTACAATGAGCAGTTCTTC.

V usage is TRBV20-1 and J usage is TRBJ1-4, with 9 nucleotides matching TRBD1. V lost 3 bases to trimming and J lost 8 bases; unmatched junction nucleotides: 4. The CDR3 length is 13 residues. Germline assignment: CDR1 DFQATT and CDR2 SNEGSKA (reference sequence). The CDR3 DNA reads TGCAGTGCTAGGACAGGGGGTTCAGAAAAACTGTTTTTT. It codes for CSARTGGSEKLFF.

The gene calls are TRBV9 and TRBJ1-1; D gene uncertain. The CDR3 sequence is 16 residues long. V gave up 3 bases and J gave up 4 bases, with 19 bases separating them. Per germline, CDR1 SGDLS and CDR2 YYNGEE. CDR3 nucleotide sequence: TGTGCCAGCAGCGATCCGCGGGGAGGGAGCGCCACTGAAGCTTTCTTT. Translated, it gives CASSDPRGGSATEAFF.